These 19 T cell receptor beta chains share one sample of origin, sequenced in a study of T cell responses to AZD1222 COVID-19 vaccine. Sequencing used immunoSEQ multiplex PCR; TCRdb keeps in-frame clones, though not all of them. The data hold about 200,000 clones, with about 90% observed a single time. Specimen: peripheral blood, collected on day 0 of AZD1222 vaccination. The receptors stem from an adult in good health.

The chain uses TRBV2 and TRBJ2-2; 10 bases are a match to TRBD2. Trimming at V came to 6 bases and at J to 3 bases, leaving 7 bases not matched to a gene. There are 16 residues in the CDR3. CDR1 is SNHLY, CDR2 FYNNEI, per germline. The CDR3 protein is CASRERGGRDTGELFF. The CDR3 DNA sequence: TGTGCCAGCAGGGAGCGGGGGGGCCGGGACACCGGGGAGCTGTTTTTT.

Here the CDR3 reads CASSRDNMNTEAFF. CDR3 sequence (DNA): TGTGCCAGCAGCCGAGATAATATGAACACTGAAGCTTTCTTT. This sequence joins TRBV6-5 and TRBJ1-1; D call uncertain. Trimming removed 6 bases at V and 0 bases at J, with 11 bases between. Germline V gene lookup returns CDR1 MNHEY and CDR2 SVGAGI. The CDR3 runs to 14 residues.

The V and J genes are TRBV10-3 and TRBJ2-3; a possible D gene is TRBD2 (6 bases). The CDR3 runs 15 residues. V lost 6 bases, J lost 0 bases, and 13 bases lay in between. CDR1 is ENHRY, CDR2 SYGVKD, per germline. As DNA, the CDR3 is TGTGCCATCAGGGGGACTTCCCCTAGCACAGATACGCAGTATTTT. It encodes CAIRGTSPSTDTQYF.

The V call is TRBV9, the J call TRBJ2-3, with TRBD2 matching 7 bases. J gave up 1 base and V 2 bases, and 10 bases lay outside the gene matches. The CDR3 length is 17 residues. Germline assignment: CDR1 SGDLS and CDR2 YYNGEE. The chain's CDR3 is CASSVGEGSWGTDTQYF. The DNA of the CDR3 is TGTGCCAGCAGCGTGGGGGAGGGGAGCTGGGGCACAGATACGCAGTATTTT.

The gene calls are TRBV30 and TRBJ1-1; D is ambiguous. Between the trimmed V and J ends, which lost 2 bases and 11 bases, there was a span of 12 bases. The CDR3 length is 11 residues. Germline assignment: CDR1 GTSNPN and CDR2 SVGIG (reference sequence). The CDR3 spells CAWSQPSAAFF. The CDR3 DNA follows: TGTGCCTGGAGTCAACCGAGTGCGGCTTTCTTT.

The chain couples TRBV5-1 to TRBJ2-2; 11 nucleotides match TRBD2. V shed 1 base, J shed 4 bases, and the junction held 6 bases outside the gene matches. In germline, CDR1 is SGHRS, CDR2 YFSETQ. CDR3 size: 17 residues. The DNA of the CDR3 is TGCGCCAGCAGCTTGAGTAGCGGGGGGGTTGCCACCGGGGAGCTGTTTTTT. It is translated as CASSLSSGGVATGELFF.

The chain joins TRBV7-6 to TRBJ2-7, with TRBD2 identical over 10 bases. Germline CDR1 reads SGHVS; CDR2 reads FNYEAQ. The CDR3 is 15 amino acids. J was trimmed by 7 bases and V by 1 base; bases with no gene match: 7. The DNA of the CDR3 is TGTGCCAGCAGCTTAGTAGCGGGGGGATCTGGGGAGCAGTACTTC. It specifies CASSLVAGGSGEQYF.

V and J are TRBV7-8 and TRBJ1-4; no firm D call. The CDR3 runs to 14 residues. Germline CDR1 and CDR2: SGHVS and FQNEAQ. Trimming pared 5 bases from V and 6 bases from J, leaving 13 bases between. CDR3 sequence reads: CASSPGVLDEKLFF. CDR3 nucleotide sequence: TGTGCCAGCAGCCCAGGAGTGTTAGATGAAAAACTGTTTTTT.

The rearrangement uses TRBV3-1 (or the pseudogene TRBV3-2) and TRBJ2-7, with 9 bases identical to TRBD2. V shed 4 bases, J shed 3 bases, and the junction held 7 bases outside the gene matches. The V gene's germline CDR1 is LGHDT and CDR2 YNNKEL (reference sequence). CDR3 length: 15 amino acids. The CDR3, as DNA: TGTGCCAGCAGCCCGCCGGGGACTAGCTTCTACGAGCAGTACTTC. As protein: CASSPPGTSFYEQYF.

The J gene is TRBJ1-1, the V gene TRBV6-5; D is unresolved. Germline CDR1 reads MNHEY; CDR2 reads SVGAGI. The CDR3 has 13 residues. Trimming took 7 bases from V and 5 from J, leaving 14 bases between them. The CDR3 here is CASNGLKGTEAFF. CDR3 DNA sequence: TGTGCCAGCAACGGGCTAAAGGGTACTGAAGCTTTCTTT.

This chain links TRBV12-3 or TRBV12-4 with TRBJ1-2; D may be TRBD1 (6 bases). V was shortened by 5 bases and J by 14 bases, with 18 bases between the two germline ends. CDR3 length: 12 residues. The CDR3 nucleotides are TGTGCCAGCAGTCTCCCGGGAGGGGGGCGTACCTTC. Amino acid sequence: CASSLPGGGRTF.

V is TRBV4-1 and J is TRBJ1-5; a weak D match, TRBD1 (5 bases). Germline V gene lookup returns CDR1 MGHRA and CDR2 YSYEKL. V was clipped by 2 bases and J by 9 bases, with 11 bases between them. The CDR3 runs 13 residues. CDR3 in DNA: TGCGCCAGCAGCCAACAGGGCCCGTCGCCCCAGCATTTT. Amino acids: CASSQQGPSPQHF.

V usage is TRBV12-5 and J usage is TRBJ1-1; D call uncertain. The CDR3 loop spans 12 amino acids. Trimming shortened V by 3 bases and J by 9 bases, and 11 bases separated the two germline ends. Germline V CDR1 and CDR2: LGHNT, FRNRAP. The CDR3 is CASGLERGQAFF. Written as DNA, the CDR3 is TGTGCTAGTGGTTTAGAAAGAGGGCAAGCTTTCTTT.

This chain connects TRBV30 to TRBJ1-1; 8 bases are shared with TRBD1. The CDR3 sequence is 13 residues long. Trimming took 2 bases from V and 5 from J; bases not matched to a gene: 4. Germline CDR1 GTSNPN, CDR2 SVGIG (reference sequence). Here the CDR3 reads CAWSFDRGTEAFF. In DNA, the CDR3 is TGTGCCTGGAGTTTCGACAGGGGTACTGAAGCTTTCTTT.

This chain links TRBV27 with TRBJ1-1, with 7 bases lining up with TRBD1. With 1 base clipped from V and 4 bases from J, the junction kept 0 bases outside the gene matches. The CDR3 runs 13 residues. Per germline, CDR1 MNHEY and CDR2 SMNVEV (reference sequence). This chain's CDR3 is CASSLYRGTEAFF. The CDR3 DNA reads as TGTGCCAGCAGTTTATACAGGGGCACTGAAGCTTTCTTT.

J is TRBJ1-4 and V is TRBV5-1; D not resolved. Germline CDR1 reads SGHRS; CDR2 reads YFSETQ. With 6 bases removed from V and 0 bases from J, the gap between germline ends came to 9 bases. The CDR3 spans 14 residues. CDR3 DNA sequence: TGCGCCAGCAACCCGGGTCCAACTAATGAAAAACTGTTTTTT. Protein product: CASNPGPTNEKLFF.

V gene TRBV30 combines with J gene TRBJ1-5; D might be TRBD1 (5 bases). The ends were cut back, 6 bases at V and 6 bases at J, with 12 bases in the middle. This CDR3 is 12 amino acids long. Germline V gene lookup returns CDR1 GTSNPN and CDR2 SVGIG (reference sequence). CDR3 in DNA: TGTGCCTGCGGGGACCGGGGTCAGCCCCAGCATTTT. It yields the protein CACGDRGQPQHF.

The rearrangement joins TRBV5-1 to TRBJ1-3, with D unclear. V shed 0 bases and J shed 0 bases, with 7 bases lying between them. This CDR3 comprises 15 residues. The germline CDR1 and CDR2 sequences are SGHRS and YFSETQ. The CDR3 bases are TGCGCCAGCAGCTTGGACGCTGCCTCTGGAAACACCATATATTTT. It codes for CASSLDAASGNTIYF.

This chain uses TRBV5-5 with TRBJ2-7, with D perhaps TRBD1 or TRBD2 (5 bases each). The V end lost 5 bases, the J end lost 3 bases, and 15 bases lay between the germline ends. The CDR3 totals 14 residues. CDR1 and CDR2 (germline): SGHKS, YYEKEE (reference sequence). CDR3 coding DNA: TGTGCCAGCAGTCCGGGACGGAACTACTACGAGCAGTACTTC. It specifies CASSPGRNYYEQYF.